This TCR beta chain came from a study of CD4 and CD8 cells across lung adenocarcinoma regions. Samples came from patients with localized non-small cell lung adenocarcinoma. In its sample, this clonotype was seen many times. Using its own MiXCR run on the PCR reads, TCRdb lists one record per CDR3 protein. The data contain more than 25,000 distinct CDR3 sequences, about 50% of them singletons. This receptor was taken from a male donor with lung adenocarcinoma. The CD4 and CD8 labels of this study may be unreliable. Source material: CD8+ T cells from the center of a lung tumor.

Here the CDR3 reads CAIGDRHSTDTQYF. In DNA, the CDR3 is TGTGCCATCGGGGACAGGCACAGCACAGATACGCAGTATTTT. The V and J genes are TRBV10-3 and TRBJ2-3, with 8 bases aligning to TRBD1. Germline CDR1 is ENHRY and CDR2 is SYGVKD. The CDR3 length is 14 residues. The V and J ends lost 8 bases and 0 bases, in that order; junction bases with no gene match: 4.